These 14 T cell receptor beta chains were sequenced from one sample in a study of a mutant IDH1 vaccine in newly diagnosed glioma. This table comes from immunoSEQ multiplex PCR, and its TCRdb copy is limited to in-frame clones, with some not included. The data hold about 59,000 clones, with 80% to 95% observed a single time. Time point given: baseline, week 1 (first vaccination visit). Treatment specified: pre-vaccination baseline after standard-of-care therapy. Sequences were derived from PBMCs, sampled from a glioma patient treated with radiotherapy, temozolomide or both. These receptors were taken from a man aged 50 to 59 with glioma.

J is TRBJ1-2 and V is TRBV15; D unresolved. From germline, CDR1 is LNHNV and CDR2 YYDKDF (reference sequence). The CDR3 loop spans 16 amino acids. V was cut by 1 base and J by 4 bases, with 16 bases left in between. CDR3 in amino acids: CATSRVGIHESYGYTF. In DNA form, the CDR3 reads TGTGCCACCAGCAGAGTTGGCATACACGAATCCTATGGCTACACCTTC.

This chain links TRBV10-2 with TRBJ2-7, with TRBD1 matching 9 bases. Looked up from germline, CDR1 is WSHSY and CDR2 is SAAADI. The J segment lost 4 bases and the V segment lost 3 bases, leaving 4 bases of the junction unmatched. The CDR3 has 14 amino acids. In nucleotides, the CDR3 is TGCGCCAGCAGTGAAGACAGGGGGGTATACGAGCAGTACTTC. Translation: CASSEDRGVYEQYF.

V gene TRBV28 combines with J gene TRBJ1-1; D is unresolved. V was cut by 3 bases and J by 1 base, with 9 bases left in between. The germline V gene has CDR1 MDHEN and CDR2 SYDVKM. The CDR3 has 14 residues. The CDR3 DNA reads as TGTGCCAGCAGTTTGTGGCAGGCGAACACTGAAGCTTTCTTT. This encodes CASSLWQANTEAFF.

This clone has just one count. This chain uses TRBV5-4 with TRBJ2-7; possible D gene TRBD1, 5 bases. The CDR3 is 15 residues long. Deletions cut 4 bases from V and 2 bases from J, with 16 bases between. Germline assignment: CDR1 SGHNT and CDR2 YYREEE (reference sequence). The CDR3 DNA follows: TGTGCCAGCAGCCCAGGCGACAGTACCCCCTACGAGCAGTACTTC. This gives the protein CASSPGDSTPYEQYF.

This clone was seen just once. The chain couples TRBV19 to TRBJ2-7; 7 bases are shared with TRBD2. The junction had 5 bases not matched to a gene; V was cut back by 3 bases and J by 3 bases. This CDR3 is 14 amino acids long. Looked up from germline, CDR1 is LNHDA and CDR2 is SQIVND (reference sequence). The CDR3 region has the DNA TGTGCCAGTAGTATCGCCAGCGGGAACTACGAGCAGTACTTC. Amino acid sequence: CASSIASGNYEQYF. Based on the CDR3 plus reference TRBV19 and TRBJ2-7, the full variable domain is DGGITQSPKYLFRKEGQNVTLSCEQNLNHDAMYWYRQDPGQGLRLIYYSQIVNDFQKGDIAEGYSVSREKKESFPLTVTSAQKNPTAFYLCASSIASGNYEQYFGPGTRLTVT.

The CDR3 sequence is CASSNPGLTHNEQFF. The CDR3 DNA reads TGTGCCAGTAGTAACCCGGGACTAACCCACAATGAGCAGTTCTTC. The rearrangement links TRBV19 to TRBJ2-1, with TRBD2 identical over 7 bases. Looked up from germline, CDR1 is LNHDA and CDR2 is SQIVND (reference sequence). After removal of 4 bases from V and 5 bases from J, the junction contained 8 bases not matched to a gene. The CDR3 runs to 15 residues.

This CDR3 is CASSRGLVNQPQHF. The DNA of the CDR3 is TGCGCCAGCAGCCGAGGACTGGTCAATCAGCCCCAGCATTTT. The genes are TRBV4-3 and TRBJ1-5; D unresolved. Trimming removed 4 bases at V and 3 bases at J, with 10 bases between. Germline V lookup: CDR1 LGHNA, CDR2 YSLEER. CDR3 length equals 14 residues.

The chain recombines TRBV5-6 with TRBJ2-4, with TRBD2 matching 7 bases. Germline V gives CDR1 SGHDT, CDR2 YYEEEE. CDR3 length: 15 amino acids. V lost 0 bases and J lost 8; bases outside the gene matches: 8. The CDR3: CASSLVGGRDYIQYF. The CDR3 DNA is TGTGCCAGCAGCTTGGTGGGAGGGAGGGATTACATTCAGTACTTC. Full variable domain (rest looked up from reference TRBV5-6 and TRBJ2-4): DAGVTQSPTHLIKTRGQQVTLRCSPKSGHDTVSWYQQALGQGPQFIFQYYEEEERQRGNFPDRFSGHQFPNYSSELNVNALLLGDSALYLCASSLVGGRDYIQYFGAGTRLSVL.

This chain uses TRBV9 with TRBJ2-1, with D perhaps matching TRBD1 or TRBD2 (5 bases each). Germline CDR1 reads SGDLS; CDR2 reads YYNGEE. Trimming cost V 5 bases and J 7 bases, with 19 bases left between them. The CDR3 sequence is 15 residues long. CDR3 sequence reads: CASRSSGTHGNEQFF. CDR3 in DNA: TGTGCCAGCAGGAGCTCCGGGACCCACGGGAATGAGCAGTTCTTC.

This CDR3 is CASTRGGVSSTDTQYF. CDR3 coding DNA: TGCGCCAGCACCAGGGGGGGGGTATCAAGCACAGATACGCAGTATTTT. The J gene is TRBJ2-3, the V gene TRBV5-1, with D perhaps given as TRBD1 or TRBD2 (7 bases each). The CDR3 covers 16 residues. The V and J ends lost 6 bases and 0 bases respectively, with 17 bases between them. Germline lookup yields CDR1 SGHRS and CDR2 YFSETQ.

This chain connects TRBV5-5 to TRBJ1-1; no clear D gene. There are 12 residues in the CDR3. Trimming took off 4 bases at V and 6 bases at J, with 10 bases between the two ends. From germline, CDR1 is SGHKS and CDR2 YYEKEE (reference sequence). In DNA form, the CDR3 reads TGTGCCAGCAGCCCCACCAGTCCTGAAGCTTTCTTT. Translating gives CASSPTSPEAFF. The full variable domain, completed using reference TRBV5-5 and TRBJ1-1, is DAGVTQSPTHLIKTRGQQVTLRCSPISGHKSVSWYQQVLGQGPQFIFQYYEKEERGRGNFPDRFSARQFPNYSSELNVNALLLGDSALYLCASSPTSPEAFFGQGTRLTVV.

V is TRBV9 and J is TRBJ1-1, with TRBD1 matching 9 bases. V was clipped by 4 bases and J by 9 bases; unmatched bases: 13. The CDR3 loop spans 15 amino acids. Germline CDR1 reads SGDLS; CDR2 reads YYNGEE. The CDR3 DNA follows: TGTGCCAGCAGCCCGACCCCCCACAGGGGGCCCCAAGCTTTCTTT. Its translation is CASSPTPHRGPQAFF. The variable domain in full, with the rest retrieved from reference TRBV9 and TRBJ1-1, is DSGVTQTPKHLITATGQRVTLRCSPRSGDLSVYWYQQSLDQGLQFLIQYYNGEERAKGNILERFSAQQFPDLHSELNLSSLELGDSALYFCASSPTPHRGPQAFFGQGTRLTVV.

In nucleotides, the CDR3 is TGTGCCAGCAGTTTGGCCTCCTCAGCGGACGGCCCAGATACGCAGTATTTT. Its translation is CASSLASSADGPDTQYF. The V call is TRBV27, the J call TRBJ2-3; tentative D call: TRBD2 (5 bases). Germline-derived CDR1 and CDR2 are MNHEY and SMNVEV (reference sequence). The CDR3 runs 17 residues. V dropped 3 bases and J dropped 4 bases, with 20 bases sitting between them.

The V gene is TRBV28, the J gene TRBJ2-2; 10 bases map to TRBD1. Trimming at V came to 10 bases and at J to 4 bases, leaving 6 bases not matched to a gene. This CDR3 has 14 residues. Looked up from germline, CDR1 is MDHEN and CDR2 is SYDVKM. The DNA of the CDR3 is TGTGCCACCATCCGACAGGGGGCCACCGGGGAGCTGTTTTTT. Amino acid sequence: CATIRQGATGELFF.